This is a list of T cell receptor beta chains from one sample in a study of T cell changes during pregnancy in multiple sclerosis. Repertoires were generated with immunoSEQ multiplex PCR, while TCRdb's copy carries only in-frame clones and drops some. In the table there are tens of thousands of clones, around 94% of which are singletons. The source was peripheral blood, collected in the third trimester of pregnancy. The receptors derive from a female donor with multiple sclerosis, enrolled in a pregnancy study. Both conserved end residues are part of each CDR3. A D gene is named only where the DNA matches it firmly. Size values are once, few and many counts, or a class for expanded clones, and some rows have none.

DNA: TGTGCCAGTAGTGAGTTTGGACTGACCGAAGGAACCGGGGAGCTGTTTTTT
CDR3: CASSEFGLTEGTGELFF
J: TRBJ2-2
size: -
V: TRBV19
D: -

DNA: TGTGCCAGTAGTCCGACAGGGCTAACCTACGAGCAGTACTTC
CDR3: CASSPTGLTYEQYF
J: TRBJ2-7
size: -
V: TRBV19
D: TRBD1

DNA: TGTGCCAGCAGCAAACTGGGAGGGGACAGGGCGAACACTGAAGCTTTCTTT
CDR3: CASSKLGGDRANTEAFF
J: TRBJ1-1
size: -
V: TRBV21-1
D: -

DNA: TGTGCCAGCTCCCCCGCCAACGCGGGAAATGAGCAGTTCTTC
CDR3: CASSPANAGNEQFF
J: TRBJ2-1
size: -
V: TRBV13
D: -

DNA: TGTGCCAGCAGTGAAGCACAGGGCCAAGGGGGCTATAGCAATCAGCCCCAGCATTTT
CDR3: CASSEAQGQGGYSNQPQHF
J: TRBJ1-5
size: -
V: TRBV6-1
D: TRBD1

DNA: TGTGCCAGCAGCACGACTGGAGCCTACGAGCAGTACTTC
CDR3: CASSTTGAYEQYF
J: TRBJ2-7
size: -
V: TRBV2
D: -

DNA: TGTGCCACTTGTAGCGGGATGGGAAATGAGCAGTTCTTC
CDR3: CATCSGMGNEQFF
J: TRBJ2-1
size: once
V: TRBV19
D: TRBD2

DNA: TGTGCCAGCTCACCGCCGGACAGGAACACTGAAGCTTTCTTT
CDR3: CASSPPDRNTEAFF
J: TRBJ1-1
size: few
V: TRBV18
D: -

DNA: TGTGCCACCAGCAGACCCACCAGGGGGCTGACCTACGAGCAGTACTTC
CDR3: CATSRPTRGLTYEQYF
J: TRBJ2-7
size: once
V: TRBV15
D: TRBD1

DNA: TGTGCCAGCATTGCCTTGGGTACAGGGCACTTTAGGAATGAGCAGTTCTTC
CDR3: CASIALGTGHFRNEQFF
J: TRBJ2-1
size: -
V: TRBV27
D: -

DNA: TGTGCCAGTACTGAGACAGGTCTTAATGAAAAACTGTTTTTT
CDR3: CASTETGLNEKLFF
J: TRBJ1-4
size: -
V: TRBV19
D: -